This TCR beta chain was identified in a study of T-cell reconstitution after alpha-beta-depleted transplantation in children. Per germline, CDR1 LGHNA and CDR2 YSLEER. The CDR3 sequence is 17 residues long. V was pared by 2 bases and J by 0 bases, with 17 bases between. This sample's TCRbeta library carried unique molecular identifier barcodes. TCRdb re-called the PCR reads with MiXCR, one entry per CDR3 protein. The sample lists 500,000 to 650,000 distinct CDR3 sequences, 9.5% to 12% occurring once. The sequences come from PBMCs, mostly from graft donor cells, collected 180 days after TCRalphabeta/CD19-depleted stem cell transplant. The rearrangement uses TRBV4-3 and TRBJ2-7; D is undetermined. The clonotype originates from a female patient between 2 and 15 years old who had a stem cell transplant for aplastic anemia, so the T cells may come from the graft donor. The CDR3 DNA reads TGCGCCAGCAGCCAATTGTATATAACTCCCTCCTCCTACGAGCAGTACTTC. Its translation is CASSQLYITPSSYEQYF.